The T cell receptor beta chain described here comes from a study of a mutant IDH1 vaccine in newly diagnosed glioma. Study-level results: Among top peripheral T cell clonotypes, changes seemed unrelated to pseudoprogression.

Trimming stripped 1 base from V and 1 base from J, with 7 bases between. Germline assignment: CDR1 SEHNR and CDR2 FQNEAQ (reference sequence). The CDR3 contains 14 residues. As to time point: baseline, week 1 (first vaccination visit). This sample's treatment: pre-vaccination baseline after standard-of-care therapy. The donors' diagnosis was new WHO grade 3 or 4 astrocytoma that was IDH1-mutant and ATRX-lost. As regards this clone: The antigen remains unidentified.

Data came from immunoSEQ multiplex PCR; TCRdb stores just in-frame clones and leaves some out. This sample has 60,000 to 75,000 clones; 79% occur once, and the top ten carry over 8%. The sample consisted of PBMCs, taken from a glioma patient treated with radiotherapy, temozolomide or both. This TCR was sampled from a man in his fifties with glioma. The chain employs TRBV7-9 and TRBJ1-1, with a possible D match to TRBD1 (6 bases). CDR3 coding DNA: TGTGCCAGCAGCTTAGTAGGGGGGAACACTGAAGCTTTCTTT. It codes for CASSLVGGNTEAFF.